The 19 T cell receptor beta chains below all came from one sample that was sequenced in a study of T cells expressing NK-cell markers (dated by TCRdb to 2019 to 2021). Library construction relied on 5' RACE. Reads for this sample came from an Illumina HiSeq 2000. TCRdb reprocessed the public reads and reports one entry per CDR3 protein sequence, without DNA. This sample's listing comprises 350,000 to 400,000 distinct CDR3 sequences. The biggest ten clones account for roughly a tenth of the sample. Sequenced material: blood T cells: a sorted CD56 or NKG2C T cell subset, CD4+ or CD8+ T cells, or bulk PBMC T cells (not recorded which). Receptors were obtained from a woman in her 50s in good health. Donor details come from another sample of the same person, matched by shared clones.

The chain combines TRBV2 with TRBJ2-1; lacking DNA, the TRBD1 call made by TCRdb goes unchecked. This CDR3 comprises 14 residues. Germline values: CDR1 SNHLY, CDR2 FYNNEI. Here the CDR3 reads CASSENRVIGEQFF.

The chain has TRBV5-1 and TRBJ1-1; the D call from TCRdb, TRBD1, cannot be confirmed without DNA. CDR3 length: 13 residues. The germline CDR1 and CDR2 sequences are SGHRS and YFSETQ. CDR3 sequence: CASSPKYGGLAFF.

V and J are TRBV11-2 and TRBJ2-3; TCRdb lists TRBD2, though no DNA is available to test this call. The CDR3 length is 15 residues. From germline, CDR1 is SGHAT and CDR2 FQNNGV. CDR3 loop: CASSAGSGRASLQYF.

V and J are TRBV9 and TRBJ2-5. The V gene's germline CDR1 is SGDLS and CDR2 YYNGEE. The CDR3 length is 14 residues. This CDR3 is CASSVATGWETQYF.

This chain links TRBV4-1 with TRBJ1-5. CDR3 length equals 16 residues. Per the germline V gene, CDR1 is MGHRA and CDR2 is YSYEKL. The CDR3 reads CASSHWGTSGVQPQHF.

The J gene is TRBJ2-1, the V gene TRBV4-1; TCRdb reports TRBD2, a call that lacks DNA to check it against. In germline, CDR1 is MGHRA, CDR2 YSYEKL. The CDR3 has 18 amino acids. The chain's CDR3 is CASSHTPPSGSGDNEQFF.

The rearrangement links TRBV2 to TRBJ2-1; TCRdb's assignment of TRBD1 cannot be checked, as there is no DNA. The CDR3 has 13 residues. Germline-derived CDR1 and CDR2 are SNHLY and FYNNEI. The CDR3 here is CARAGEGYNEQFF.

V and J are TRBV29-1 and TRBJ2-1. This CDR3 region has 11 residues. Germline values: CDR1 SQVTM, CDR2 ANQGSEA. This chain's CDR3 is CSVEAGYEQFF.

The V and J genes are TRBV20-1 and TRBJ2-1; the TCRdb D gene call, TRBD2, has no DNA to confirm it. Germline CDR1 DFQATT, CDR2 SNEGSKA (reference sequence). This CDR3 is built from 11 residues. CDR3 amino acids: CSAVKREMAFF.

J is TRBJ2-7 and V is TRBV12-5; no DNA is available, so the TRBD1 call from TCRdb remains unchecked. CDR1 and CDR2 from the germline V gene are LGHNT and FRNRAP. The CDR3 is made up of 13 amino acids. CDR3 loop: CASGSPPGNEQYF.

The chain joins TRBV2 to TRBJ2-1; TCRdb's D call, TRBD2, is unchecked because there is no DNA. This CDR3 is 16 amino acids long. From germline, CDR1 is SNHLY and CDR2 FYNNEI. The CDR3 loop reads CASSPTSGRADNEQFF.

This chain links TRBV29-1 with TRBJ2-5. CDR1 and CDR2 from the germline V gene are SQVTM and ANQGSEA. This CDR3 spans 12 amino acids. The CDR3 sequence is CSVVATGETQYF.

CDR3 protein: CASSPGQGSQPQHF. This chain uses TRBV7-2 with TRBJ1-5; the D call from TCRdb, TRBD1, cannot be confirmed without DNA. CDR3 size: 14 residues. The germline CDR1 and CDR2 sequences are SGHTA and FQGNSA.

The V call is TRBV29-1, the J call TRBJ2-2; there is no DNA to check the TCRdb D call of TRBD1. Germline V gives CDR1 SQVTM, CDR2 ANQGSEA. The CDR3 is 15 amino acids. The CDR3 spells CSVPSRTGNTGELFF.

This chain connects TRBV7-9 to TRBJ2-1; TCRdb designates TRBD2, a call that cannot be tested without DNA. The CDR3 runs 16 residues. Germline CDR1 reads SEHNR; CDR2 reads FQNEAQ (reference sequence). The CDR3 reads CASSTVAGVFYNEQFF.

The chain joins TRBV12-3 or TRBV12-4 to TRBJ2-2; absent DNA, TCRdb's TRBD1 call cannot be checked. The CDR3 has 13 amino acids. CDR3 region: CASRPQGSGELFF.

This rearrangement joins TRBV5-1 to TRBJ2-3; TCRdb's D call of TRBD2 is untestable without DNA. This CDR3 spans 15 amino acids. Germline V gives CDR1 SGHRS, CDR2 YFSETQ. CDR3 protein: CASSSTSTPTDTQYF.

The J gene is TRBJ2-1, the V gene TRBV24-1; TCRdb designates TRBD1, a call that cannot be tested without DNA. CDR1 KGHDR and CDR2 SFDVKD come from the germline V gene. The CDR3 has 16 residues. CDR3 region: CATSDWGQGAGNEQFF.

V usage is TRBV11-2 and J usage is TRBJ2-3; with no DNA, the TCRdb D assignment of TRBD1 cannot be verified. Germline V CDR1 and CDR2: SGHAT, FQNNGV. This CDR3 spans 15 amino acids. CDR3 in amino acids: CASSLIPGYTDTQYF.